This T cell receptor beta chain was retrieved from a study of identical twins. TCRdb redid the calling of the 5' RACE reads with MiXCR, one entry per CDR3 protein. Of about 1.7 million distinct CDR3 sequences in the sample, less than 40% were seen once. The CDR3 is made up of 12 amino acids. The V and J ends lost 4 bases and 11 bases, in that order; junction bases with no gene match: 6. Input material: cord blood. The genes are TRBV12-3 or TRBV12-4 and TRBJ2-5; 8 bases match TRBD1. This sequence was found in a newborn girl in good health. Here the CDR3 reads CASSSLTGVQYF. The CDR3 nucleotides read TGTGCCAGCAGTTCTCTGACAGGGGTGCAGTACTTC.